The rows below give T cell receptor beta chains drawn from one sample of a study of metastatic and nonmetastatic thyroid tumors. TCRdb called clones again from the PCR reads with MiXCR. The table has about 5,600 clones, around 31% seen once. Sequenced: adjacent normal tissue. These receptors originate from a female donor with papillary thyroid cancer or a benign thyroid nodule (not recorded which). Some clones in this sample may be carry-over from other donors' samples. CDR3s include the opening cysteine and the closing phenylalanine or tryptophan. The D gene is left open where the match is weak. The size of a clone is reported for some rows only, either as once, few or many, or as a class for expanded clones.

v_gene	abundance	d_gene	j_gene	CDR3aa	CDR3nt
TRBV14	.	TRBD2	TRBJ2-7	CASSPLGLAGDGEQYF	TGTGCCAGCAGCCCACTCGGACTAGCGGGAGACGGCGAGCAGTACTTC
TRBV6-1	.	.	TRBJ2-1	CASNHLSDNEQFF	TGTGCCAGCAACCACTTGAGCGACAATGAGCAGTTCTTC
TRBV11-2	many	TRBD2	TRBJ2-1	CASSYGLAGPWKFF	TGTGCCAGCAGCTACGGACTAGCGGGCCCCTGGAAGTTCTTC
TRBV12-3/TRBV12-4	.	TRBD1	TRBJ2-7	CASSLVQGGIYEQYF	TGTGCCAGCAGCTTAGTACAGGGGGGCATCTACGAGCAGTACTTC
TRBV6-2/TRBV6-3	few	.	TRBJ2-7	CASSYSAETSYEQYF	TGTGCCAGCAGTTACTCGGCAGAAACCAGCTACGAGCAGTACTTC
TRBV6-1	medium-sized	TRBD1	TRBJ2-5	CASSETGGAGWETQYF	TGTGCCAGCAGTGAGACAGGGGGCGCGGGATGGGAGACCCAGTACTTC
TRBV29-1	medium-sized	.	TRBJ2-7	CSVERGIDGEQYF	TGCAGCGTTGAAAGGGGGATTGATGGCGAGCAGTACTTC
TRBV6-2/TRBV6-3	few	.	TRBJ2-7	CASYSRKGSYEQYF	TGTGCCAGCTATTCAAGAAAGGGGTCCTACGAGCAGTACTTC
TRBV7-3	.	.	TRBJ2-7	CASSPAGDEDEQYF	TGTGCCAGCAGCCCCGCCGGAGATGAGGACGAGCAGTACTTC
TRBV28	few	TRBD2	TRBJ2-1	CASSLVGGSSYNEQFF	TGTGCCAGCAGTTTAGTCGGCGGGAGCTCCTACAATGAGCAGTTCTTC
TRBV12-3/TRBV12-4	few	.	TRBJ1-2	CASSLTGDYGYTF	TGTGCCAGCAGTTTGACAGGCGACTATGGCTACACCTTC